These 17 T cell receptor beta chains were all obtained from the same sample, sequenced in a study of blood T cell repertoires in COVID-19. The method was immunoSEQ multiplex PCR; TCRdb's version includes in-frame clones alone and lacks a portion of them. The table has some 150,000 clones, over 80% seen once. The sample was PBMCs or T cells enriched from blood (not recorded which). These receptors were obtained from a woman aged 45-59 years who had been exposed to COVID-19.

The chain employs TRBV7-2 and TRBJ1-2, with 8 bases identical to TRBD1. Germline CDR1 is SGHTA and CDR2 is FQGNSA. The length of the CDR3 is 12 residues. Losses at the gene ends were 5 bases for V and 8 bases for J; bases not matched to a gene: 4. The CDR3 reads CASSHDRGGYTF. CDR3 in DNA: TGTGCCAGCAGCCATGACAGGGGCGGCTACACCTTC.

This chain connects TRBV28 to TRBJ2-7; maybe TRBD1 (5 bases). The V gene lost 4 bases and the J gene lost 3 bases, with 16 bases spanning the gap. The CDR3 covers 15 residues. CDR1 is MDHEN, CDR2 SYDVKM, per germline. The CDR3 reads CASSSTTAGNYEQYF. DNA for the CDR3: TGTGCCAGCAGTTCAACGACGGCAGGGAACTACGAGCAGTACTTC.

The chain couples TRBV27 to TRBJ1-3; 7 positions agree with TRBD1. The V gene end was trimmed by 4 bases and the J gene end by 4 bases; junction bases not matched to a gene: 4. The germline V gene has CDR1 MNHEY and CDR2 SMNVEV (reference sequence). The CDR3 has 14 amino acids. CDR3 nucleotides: TGTGCCAGCAGTTCAGGGGGATTAGGAAACACCATATATTTT. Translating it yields CASSSGGLGNTIYF.

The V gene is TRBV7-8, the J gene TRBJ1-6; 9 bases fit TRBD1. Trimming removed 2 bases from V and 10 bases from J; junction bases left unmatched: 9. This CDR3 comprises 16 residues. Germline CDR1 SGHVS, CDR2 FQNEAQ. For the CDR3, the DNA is TGTGCCAGCAGCTTATGGACAGGGGAGTCGGGCTCACCCCTCCACTTT. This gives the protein CASSLWTGESGSPLHF.

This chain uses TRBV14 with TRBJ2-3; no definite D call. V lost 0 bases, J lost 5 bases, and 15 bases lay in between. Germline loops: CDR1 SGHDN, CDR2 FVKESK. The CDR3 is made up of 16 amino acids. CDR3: CASSQELGVGGDTQYF. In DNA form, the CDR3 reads TGTGCCAGCAGCCAAGAGTTAGGTGTTGGCGGAGATACGCAGTATTTT.

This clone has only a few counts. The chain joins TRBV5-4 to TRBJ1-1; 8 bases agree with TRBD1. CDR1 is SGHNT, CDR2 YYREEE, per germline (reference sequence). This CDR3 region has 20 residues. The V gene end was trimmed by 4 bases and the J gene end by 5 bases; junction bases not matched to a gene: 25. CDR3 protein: CASSPLAAVGTGGGSTEAFF. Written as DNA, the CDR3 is TGTGCCAGCAGCCCGCTGGCGGCGGTGGGAACAGGGGGGGGGAGTACTGAAGCTTTCTTT. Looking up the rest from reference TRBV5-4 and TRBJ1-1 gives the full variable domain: ETGVTQSPTHLIKTRGQQVTLRCSSQSGHNTVSWYQQALGQGPQFIFQYYREEENGRGNFPPRFSGLQFPNYSSELNVNALELDDSALYLCASSPLAAVGTGGGSTEAFFGQGTRLTVV.

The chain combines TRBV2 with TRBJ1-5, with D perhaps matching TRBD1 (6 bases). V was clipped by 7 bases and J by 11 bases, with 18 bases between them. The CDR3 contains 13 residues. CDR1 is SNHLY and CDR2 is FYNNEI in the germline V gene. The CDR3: CASNRQVHRAQHF. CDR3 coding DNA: TGTGCCAGCAATAGACAGGTGCATAGGGCCCAGCATTTT.

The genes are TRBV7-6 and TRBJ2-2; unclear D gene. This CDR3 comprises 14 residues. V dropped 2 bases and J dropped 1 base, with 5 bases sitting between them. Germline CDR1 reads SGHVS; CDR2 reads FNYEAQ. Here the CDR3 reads CASSLLRNTGELFF. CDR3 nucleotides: TGTGCCAGCAGCTTACTAAGGAACACCGGGGAGCTGTTTTTT.

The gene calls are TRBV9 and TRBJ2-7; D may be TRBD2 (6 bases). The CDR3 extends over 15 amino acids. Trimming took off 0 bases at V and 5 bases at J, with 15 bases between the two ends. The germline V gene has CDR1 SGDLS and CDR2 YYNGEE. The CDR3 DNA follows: TGTGCCAGCAGCGTAGACGGGACTCCCGTGGACGAGCAGTACTTC. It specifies CASSVDGTPVDEQYF. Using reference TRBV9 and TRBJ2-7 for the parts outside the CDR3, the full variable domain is DSGVTQTPKHLITATGQRVTLRCSPRSGDLSVYWYQQSLDQGLQFLIQYYNGEERAKGNILERFSAQQFPDLHSELNLSSLELGDSALYFCASSVDGTPVDEQYFGPGTRLTVT.

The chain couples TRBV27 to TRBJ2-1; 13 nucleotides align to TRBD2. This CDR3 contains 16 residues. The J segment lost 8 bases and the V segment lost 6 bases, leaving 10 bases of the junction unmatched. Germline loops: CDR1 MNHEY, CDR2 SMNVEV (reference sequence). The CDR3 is CASRPVGLAGSYEQFF. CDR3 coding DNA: TGTGCCAGCAGGCCCGTGGGACTAGCGGGATCATATGAGCAGTTCTTC.

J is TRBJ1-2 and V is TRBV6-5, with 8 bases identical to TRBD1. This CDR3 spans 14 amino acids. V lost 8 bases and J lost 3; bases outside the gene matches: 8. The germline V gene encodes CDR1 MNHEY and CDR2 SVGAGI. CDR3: CASLRDRQYYGYTF. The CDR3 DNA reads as TGTGCCAGCCTTAGGGACAGGCAATACTATGGCTACACCTTC.

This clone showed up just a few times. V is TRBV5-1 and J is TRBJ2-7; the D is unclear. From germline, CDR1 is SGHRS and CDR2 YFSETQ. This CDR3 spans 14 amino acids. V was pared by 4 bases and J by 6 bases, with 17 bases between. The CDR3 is CASSPSLAPGEQYF. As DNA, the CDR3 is TGCGCCAGCAGCCCCTCCCTTGCTCCGGGCGAGCAGTACTTC.

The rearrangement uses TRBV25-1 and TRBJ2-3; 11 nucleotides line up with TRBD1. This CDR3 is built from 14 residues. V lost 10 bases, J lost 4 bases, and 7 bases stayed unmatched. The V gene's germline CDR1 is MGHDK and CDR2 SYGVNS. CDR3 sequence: CATSDRGRPDTQYF. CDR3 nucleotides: TGTGCCACTTCGGACAGGGGGCGCCCAGATACGCAGTATTTT. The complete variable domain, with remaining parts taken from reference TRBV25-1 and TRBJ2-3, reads EADIYQTPRYLVIGTGKKITLECSQTMGHDKMYWYQQDPGMELHLIHYSYGVNSTEKGDLSSESTVSRIRTEHFPLTLESARPSHTSQYLCATSDRGRPDTQYFGPGTRLTVL.

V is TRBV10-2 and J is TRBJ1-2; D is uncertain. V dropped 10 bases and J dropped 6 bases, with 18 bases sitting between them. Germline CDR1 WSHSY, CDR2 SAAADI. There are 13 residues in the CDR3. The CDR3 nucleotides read TGCGCCACAAAAGAGGGCCCGGCGGATGGCTACACCTTC. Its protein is CATKEGPADGYTF.

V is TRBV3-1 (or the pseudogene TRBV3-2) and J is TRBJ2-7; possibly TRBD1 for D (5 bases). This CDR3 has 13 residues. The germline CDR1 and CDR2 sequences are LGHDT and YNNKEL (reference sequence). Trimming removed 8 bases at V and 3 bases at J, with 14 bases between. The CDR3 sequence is CASVEFRGYEQYF. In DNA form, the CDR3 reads TGTGCCAGCGTGGAATTTAGGGGCTACGAGCAGTACTTC.

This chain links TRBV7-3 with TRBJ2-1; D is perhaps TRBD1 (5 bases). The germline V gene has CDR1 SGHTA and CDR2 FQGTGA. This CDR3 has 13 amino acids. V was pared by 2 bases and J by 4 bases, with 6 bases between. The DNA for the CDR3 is TGTGCCAGCAGCTTACACAGGTACAATGAGCAGTTCTTC. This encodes CASSLHRYNEQFF.

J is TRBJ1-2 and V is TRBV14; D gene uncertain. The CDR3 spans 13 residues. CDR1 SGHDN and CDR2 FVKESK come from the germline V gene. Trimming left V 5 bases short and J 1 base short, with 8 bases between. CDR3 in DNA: TGTGCCAGCAGCGATGCCGGTAACTATGGCTACACCTTC. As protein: CASSDAGNYGYTF.